The 10 T cell receptor beta chains presented below share a single source sample, sequenced in a study of blood T cell repertoires in COVID-19. The table came from immunoSEQ multiplex PCR; TCRdb's copy has only in-frame clones and leaves some out. The repertoire holds 100,000 to 150,000 clones, 85% to 90% seen once, with 1.5% to 1.9% in the top ten. The sample was peripheral blood. Every receptor here comes from a human donor in a cohort sampled during active COVID-19.

The chain carries TRBV15 and TRBJ2-7, with 10 bases lining up with TRBD1. The CDR3 runs 15 residues. J lost 5 bases, V lost 5 bases, and 9 bases had no gene match. In germline, CDR1 is LNHNV, CDR2 YYDKDF (reference sequence). CDR3 sequence: CATSYGRDRGNEQYF. DNA of the CDR3: TGTGCCACCAGCTATGGCCGGGACAGGGGTAACGAGCAGTACTTC.

The chain links TRBV28 to TRBJ2-7; the D gene is possibly TRBD1 (6 bases). Trimming left V 4 bases short and J 4 bases short, with 8 bases between. The CDR3 covers 12 residues. Germline CDR1 is MDHEN and CDR2 is SYDVKM. This chain's CDR3 is CASSYGQYEQYF. The CDR3 coding sequence is TGTGCCAGCAGTTACGGACAGTACGAGCAGTACTTC.

The CDR3 here is CASSFPTGANVLTF. The CDR3 bases are TGTGCCAGCAGTTTTCCTACTGGGGCCAACGTCCTGACTTTC. The chain links TRBV28 to TRBJ2-6; D gene unclear. CDR3 length: 14 residues. Per germline, CDR1 MDHEN and CDR2 SYDVKM. V lost 3 bases and J lost 2, with 5 bases in between.

The genes are TRBV6-5 and TRBJ2-7; TRBD1 matches 7 bases. The CDR3 sequence is 14 residues long. V trimming: 2 bases; J trimming: 2 bases; junction bases outside the gene matches: 3. Germline lookup yields CDR1 MNHEY and CDR2 SVGAGI. The CDR3 loop reads CASSYTQGAYEQYF. As DNA, the CDR3 is TGTGCCAGCAGTTACACCCAGGGGGCCTACGAGCAGTACTTC.

With regard to this clone: A junction boundary mismatches the germline segment, possibly from a read error. The chain uses TRBV5-1 and TRBJ2-1; D possibly corresponds to TRBD2 (6 bases). This CDR3 spans 12 amino acids. In germline, CDR1 is SGHRS, CDR2 YFSETQ. The CDR3 sequence: CASSLSPSDVLF. The DNA for the CDR3 is TGCGCCAGCAGCTTGAGCCCTAGCGACGTTCTCTTC.

A note on this clone: The same CDR3 arises from other DNA sequences in this sample as well. The CDR3 region is CASSQDQGSSYEQYF. CDR3 nucleotides: TGCGCCAGCAGCCAAGACCAGGGCTCCTCCTACGAGCAGTACTTC. The rearrangement links TRBV4-1 to TRBJ2-7; tentative D call: TRBD1 (5 bases). In germline, CDR1 is MGHRA, CDR2 YSYEKL. V lost 0 bases and J 0 bases, leaving 9 bases between the germline ends. The CDR3 runs to 15 residues.

The chain's CDR3 is CASGPPGEQFF. CDR3 nucleotide sequence: TGTGCCAGCGGACCACCGGGAGAGCAGTTCTTC. J is TRBJ2-1 and V is TRBV11-2; D might be TRBD2 (5 bases). This CDR3 region has 11 residues. The germline V and J ends were trimmed by 8 bases and 10 bases, with 12 bases remaining between them. Germline CDR1 is SGHAT and CDR2 is FQNNGV.

This clone was seen just once. V and J are TRBV5-4 and TRBJ1-3; TRBD1 is a possible D gene (6 bases). Germline V gene data show CDR1 as SGHNT and CDR2 as YYREEE (reference sequence). The CDR3 has 16 amino acids. Between the trimmed V and J ends, which lost 3 bases and 0 bases, there was a span of 13 bases. The CDR3 is CASSSGGRSSGNTIYF. CDR3 in DNA: TGTGCCAGCAGCTCTGGGGGCAGATCCTCTGGAAACACCATATATTTT. The variable domain in full, completed from reference TRBV5-4 and TRBJ1-3, reads ETGVTQSPTHLIKTRGQQVTLRCSSQSGHNTVSWYQQALGQGPQFIFQYYREEENGRGNFPPRFSGLQFPNYSSELNVNALELDDSALYLCASSSGGRSSGNTIYFGEGSWLTVV.

V and J are TRBV18 and TRBJ2-4; D may be TRBD1 (5 bases). The CDR3 spans 16 residues. V gave up 0 bases and J gave up 0 bases, with 9 bases separating them. Germline V gives CDR1 KGHSH, CDR2 LQKENI. This chain's CDR3 is CASSPPQGLAKNIQYF. The DNA for the CDR3 is TGTGCCAGCTCACCACCGCAGGGTTTAGCCAAAAACATTCAGTACTTC.

The V gene is TRBV10-1, the J gene TRBJ1-2; 7 bases are a match to TRBD1. Germline V gene sequence: CDR1 WNHNN, CDR2 SYGVQD (reference sequence). J was trimmed by 4 bases and V by 8 bases; bases with no gene match: 4. The CDR3 runs 12 residues. CDR3 sequence: CASGDSSYGYTF. CDR3 bases: TGCGCCAGCGGGGACAGCTCCTATGGCTACACCTTC.